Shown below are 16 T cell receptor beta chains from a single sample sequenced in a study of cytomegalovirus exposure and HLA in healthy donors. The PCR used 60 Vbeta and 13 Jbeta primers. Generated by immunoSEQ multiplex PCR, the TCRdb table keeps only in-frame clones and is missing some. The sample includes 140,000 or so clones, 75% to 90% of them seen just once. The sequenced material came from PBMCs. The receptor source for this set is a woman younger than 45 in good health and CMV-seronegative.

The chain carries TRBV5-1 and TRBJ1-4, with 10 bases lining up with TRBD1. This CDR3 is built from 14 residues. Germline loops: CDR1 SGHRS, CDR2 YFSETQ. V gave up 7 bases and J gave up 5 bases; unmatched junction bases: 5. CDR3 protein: CASRQDRGNEKLFF. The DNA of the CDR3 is TGCGCCAGCCGCCAGGACAGGGGGAATGAAAAACTGTTTTTT.

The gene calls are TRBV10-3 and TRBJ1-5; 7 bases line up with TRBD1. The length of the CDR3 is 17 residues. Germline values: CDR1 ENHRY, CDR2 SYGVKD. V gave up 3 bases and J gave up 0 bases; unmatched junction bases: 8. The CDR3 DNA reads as TGTGCCATCAGTGAACACAACCGGGACAGTAGCAATCAGCCCCAGCATTTT. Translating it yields CAISEHNRDSSNQPQHF.

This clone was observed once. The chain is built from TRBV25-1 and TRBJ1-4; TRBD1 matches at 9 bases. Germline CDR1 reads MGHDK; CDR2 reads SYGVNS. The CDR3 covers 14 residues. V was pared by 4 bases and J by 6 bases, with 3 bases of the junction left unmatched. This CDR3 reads CASSGRDRDEKLFF. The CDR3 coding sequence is TGTGCCAGCAGTGGCCGGGACAGGGATGAAAAACTGTTTTTT. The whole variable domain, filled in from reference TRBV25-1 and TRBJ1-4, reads EADIYQTPRYLVIGTGKKITLECSQTMGHDKMYWYQQDPGMELHLIHYSYGVNSTEKGDLSSESTVSRIRTEHFPLTLESARPSHTSQYLCASSGRDRDEKLFFGSGTQLSVL.

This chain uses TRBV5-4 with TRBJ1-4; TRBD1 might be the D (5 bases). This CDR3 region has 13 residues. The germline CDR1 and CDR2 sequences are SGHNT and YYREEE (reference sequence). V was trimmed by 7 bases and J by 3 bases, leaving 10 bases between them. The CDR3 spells CASQGAANEKLFF. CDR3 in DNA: TGTGCCAGCCAGGGTGCAGCTAATGAAAAACTGTTTTTT. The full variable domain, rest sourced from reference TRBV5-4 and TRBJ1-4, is ETGVTQSPTHLIKTRGQQVTLRCSSQSGHNTVSWYQQALGQGPQFIFQYYREEENGRGNFPPRFSGLQFPNYSSELNVNALELDDSALYLCASQGAANEKLFFGSGTQLSVL.

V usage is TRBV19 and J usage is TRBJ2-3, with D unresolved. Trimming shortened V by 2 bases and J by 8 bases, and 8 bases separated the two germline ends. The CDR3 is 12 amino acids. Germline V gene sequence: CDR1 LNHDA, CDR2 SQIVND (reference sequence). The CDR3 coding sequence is TGTGCCAGTAGTATACGGTTCTCTACGCAGTATTTT. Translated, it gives CASSIRFSTQYF.

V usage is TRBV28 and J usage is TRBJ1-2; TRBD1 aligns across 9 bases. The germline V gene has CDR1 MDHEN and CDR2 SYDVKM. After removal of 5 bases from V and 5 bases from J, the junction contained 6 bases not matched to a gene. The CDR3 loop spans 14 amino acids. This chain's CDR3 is CASSRTGDIYGYTF. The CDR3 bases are TGTGCCAGCAGTCGGACAGGGGACATTTATGGCTACACCTTC.

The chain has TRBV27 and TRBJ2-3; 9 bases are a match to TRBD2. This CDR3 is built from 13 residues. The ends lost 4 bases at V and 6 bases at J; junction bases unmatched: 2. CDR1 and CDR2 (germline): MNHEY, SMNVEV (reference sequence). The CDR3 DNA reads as TGTGCCAGCAGTTGGGCGGGGGGGGATACGCAGTATTTT. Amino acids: CASSWAGGDTQYF.

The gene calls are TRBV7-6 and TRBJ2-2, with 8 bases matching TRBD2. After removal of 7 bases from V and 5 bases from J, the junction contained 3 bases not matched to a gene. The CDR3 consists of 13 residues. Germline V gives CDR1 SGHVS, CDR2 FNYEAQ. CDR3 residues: CASTGTRTGELFF. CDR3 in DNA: TGTGCCAGCACCGGGACTAGGACCGGGGAGCTGTTTTTT.

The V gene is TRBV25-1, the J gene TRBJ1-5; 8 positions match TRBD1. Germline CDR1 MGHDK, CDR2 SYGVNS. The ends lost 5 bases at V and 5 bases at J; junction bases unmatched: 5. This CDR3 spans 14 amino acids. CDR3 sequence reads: CASSRQGQDQPQHF. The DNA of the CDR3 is TGTGCCAGCAGTCGACAGGGGCAGGATCAGCCCCAGCATTTT.

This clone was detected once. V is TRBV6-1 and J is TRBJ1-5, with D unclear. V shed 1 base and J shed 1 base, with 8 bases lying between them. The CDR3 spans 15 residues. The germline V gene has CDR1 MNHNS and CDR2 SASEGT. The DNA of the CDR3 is TGTGCCAGCAGTGAAGTTGGTCTAAGCAATCAGCCCCAGCATTTT. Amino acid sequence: CASSEVGLSNQPQHF.

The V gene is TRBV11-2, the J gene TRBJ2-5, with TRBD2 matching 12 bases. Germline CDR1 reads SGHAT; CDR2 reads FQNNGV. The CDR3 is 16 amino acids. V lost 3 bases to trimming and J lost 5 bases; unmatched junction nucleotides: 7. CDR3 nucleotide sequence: TGTGCCAGCAGCTTCCCCTGGACTAGCGGGGTGGAGACCCAGTACTTC. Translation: CASSFPWTSGVETQYF.

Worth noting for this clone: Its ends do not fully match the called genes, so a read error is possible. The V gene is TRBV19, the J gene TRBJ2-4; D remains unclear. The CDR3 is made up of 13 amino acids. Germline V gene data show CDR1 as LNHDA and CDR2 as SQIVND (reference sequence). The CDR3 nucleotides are TGTGCCAGTAGTATAGGAAGCCCGCCCGTAGTTGACTTC. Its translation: CASSIGSPPVVDF.

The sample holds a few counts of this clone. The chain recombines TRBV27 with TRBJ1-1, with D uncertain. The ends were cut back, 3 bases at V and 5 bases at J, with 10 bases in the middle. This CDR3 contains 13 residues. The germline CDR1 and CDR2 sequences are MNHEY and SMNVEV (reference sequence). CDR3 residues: CASSLRGKTEAFF. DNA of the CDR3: TGTGCCAGCAGTTTGAGAGGGAAGACTGAAGCTTTCTTT.

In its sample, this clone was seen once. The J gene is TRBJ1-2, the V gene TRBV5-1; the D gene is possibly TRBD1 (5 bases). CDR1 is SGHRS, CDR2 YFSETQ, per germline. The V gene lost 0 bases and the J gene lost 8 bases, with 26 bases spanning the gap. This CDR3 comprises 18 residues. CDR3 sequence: CASSLVLGRRVRVRGYTF. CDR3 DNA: TGCGCCAGCAGCTTGGTGTTAGGTCGTCGCGTCAGGGTACGAGGCTACACCTTC.

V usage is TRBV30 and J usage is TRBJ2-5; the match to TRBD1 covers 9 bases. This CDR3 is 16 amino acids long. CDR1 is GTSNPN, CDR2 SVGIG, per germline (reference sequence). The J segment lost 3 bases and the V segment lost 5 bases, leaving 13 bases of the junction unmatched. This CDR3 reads CAWGPGGTGGEETQYF. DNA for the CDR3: TGTGCCTGGGGACCCGGGGGCACAGGGGGCGAAGAGACCCAGTACTTC.

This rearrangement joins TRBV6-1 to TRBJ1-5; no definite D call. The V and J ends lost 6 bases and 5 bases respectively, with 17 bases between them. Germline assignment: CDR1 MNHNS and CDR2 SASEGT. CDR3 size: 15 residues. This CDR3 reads CASREGGSSYQPQHF. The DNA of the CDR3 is TGTGCCAGCAGGGAGGGCGGCAGCAGTTATCAGCCCCAGCATTTT.